This TCR beta chain was sequenced for a study of T cell repertoires in cytomegalovirus infection. Study at large: Indications of both CMV infection and matching HLA type were provided by public TCR beta signatures.

Regarding the study as a whole: The ex vivo response showed dominance by HLA-C-restricted CMV-specific TCR beta clonotypes. Identification of carriers of CMV plus the relevant HLA was achieved through cumulative public TCR beta family frequency.

As regards this clonotype: Its specificity is unknown.

V lost 3 bases, J lost 2 bases, and 13 bases lay in between. The CDR3 spans 14 residues. The germline V gene has CDR1 DFQATT and CDR2 SNEGSKA (reference sequence). In TCRdb, the reads were re-called with MiXCR into one record per CDR3 protein. The data show about 320,000 distinct CDR3 sequences, approximately 9.5% seen once. What was sequenced was PBMCs. The chain employs TRBV20-1 and TRBJ1-2; D remains unclear. This clonotype was obtained from a human donor in good health (CMV status not recorded). Some clones in this sample may be carry-over from other donors' samples. CDR3 in amino acids: CSASPARGNYGYTF. In DNA form, the CDR3 reads TGCAGTGCTAGCCCGGCGAGAGGGAACTATGGCTACACCTTC.